The T cell receptor beta chain described here comes from a study of long-term antiretroviral therapy in people with HIV. Study-wide results and caveats: Versus controls, repertoires in people with HIV had narrower CDR3 length ranges. Repertoire composition at all time points was dominated by clones that had expanded before ART. Increased diversity was seen after ART, yet it remained lower than in transplant donor controls.

Held in samples before DNA extraction were roughly 0.9-11 million cryopreserved PBMC. Note on this clone: Its antigen is not identified.

This CDR3 comprises 16 residues. V lost 0 bases and J 3 bases, leaving 17 bases between the germline ends. CDR1 and CDR2 (germline): SQVTM, ANQGSEA. The libraries were made with immunoSEQ v3.0 at survey level. Assay used: immunoSEQ multiplex PCR; TCRdb lists only in-frame clones, some missing. The sample has about 22,000 clones, roughly 78% seen once; the top ten hold 9% to 10%. This material consisted of unsorted PBMCs, taken 1.2 years after starting antiretroviral therapy. This sequence was found in a woman aged 40 to 50 with HIV. The chain uses TRBV29-1 and TRBJ1-2; D gene ambiguous. The CDR3 sequence: CSVEDRLRNGYYGYTF. The CDR3 nucleotides read TGCAGCGTTGAAGATCGTTTACGAAATGGCTACTATGGCTACACCTTC.